Shown below are 29 T cell receptor beta chains from a single sample sequenced in a study of cytomegalovirus exposure and HLA in healthy donors listed by TCRdb under 2017. The library was made by the immunoSEQ multiplex PCR assay. For the multiplex PCR, a mixture combining 60 forward primers for TCR Vbeta segments and 13 reverse primers for TCR Jbeta segments was used. TCRdb provides this immuneACCESS table in a form limited to in-frame rearrangements. Some clones are lacking; in checked studies, under half of them reflect an unresolved V gene, and why the rest are absent is not known. This sample is represented by about 140,000 clones; 82% of them were singletons. 1.5% to 2% of the sample is in the top ten clones. Sequencing was carried out using PBMCs. The receptors stem from a woman aged 40 to 49 in good health and CMV-seronegative.

The genes are TRBV5-6 and TRBJ1-4; tentative D call: TRBD1 (5 bases). The germline V gene encodes CDR1 SGHDT and CDR2 YYEEEE. The CDR3 loop spans 12 amino acids. Trimming removed 6 bases at V and 10 bases at J, with 13 bases between. CDR3 sequence (DNA): TGTGCCAGCAACGATGGGGCGGCAAAACTGTTTTTT. Its protein product is CASNDGAAKLFF.

The rearrangement uses TRBV19 and TRBJ2-7; 7 nucleotides align to TRBD2. CDR3 length equals 13 residues. J lost 4 bases, V lost 8 bases, and 8 bases had no gene match. Per germline, CDR1 LNHDA and CDR2 SQIVND (reference sequence). The CDR3 protein is CASAGGSRYEQYF. CDR3 DNA: TGTGCCAGTGCGGGCGGGAGTCGGTACGAGCAGTACTTC.

This sequence joins TRBV19 and TRBJ2-3; 16 positions match TRBD2. Trimming took 7 bases from V and 4 from J; bases not matched to a gene: 8. Germline assignment: CDR1 LNHDA and CDR2 SQIVND (reference sequence). The CDR3 is 17 amino acids. The CDR3, as DNA: TGTGCCAGTAAGGGGACTAGCGGGAGGGCGTTTTCAGATACGCAGTATTTT. Protein sequence: CASKGTSGRAFSDTQYF.

The chain recombines TRBV5-1 with TRBJ1-1; 8 nucleotides align to TRBD1. The CDR3 runs to 15 residues. J lost 1 base, V lost 0 bases, and 2 bases had no gene match. CDR1 and CDR2 (germline): SGHRS, YFSETQ. The CDR3 region has the DNA TGCGCCAGCAGCTTGGGACAGGGGAGGAACACTGAAGCTTTCTTT. It yields the protein CASSLGQGRNTEAFF. Supplemented by reference TRBV5-1 and TRBJ1-1, the full variable domain reads KAGVTQTPRYLIKTRGQQVTLSCSPISGHRSVSWYQQTPGQGLQFLFEYFSETQRNKGNFPGRFSGRQFSNSRSEMNVSTLELGDSALYLCASSLGQGRNTEAFFGQGTRLTVV.

The CDR3: CASSRQGLNSPLHF. The DNA for the CDR3 is TGTGCCAGCAGCCGACAGGGTTTGAATTCACCCCTCCACTTT. The chain carries TRBV7-2 and TRBJ1-6, with 7 bases lining up with TRBD1. CDR1 is SGHTA, CDR2 FQGNSA, per germline. Trimming cost V 5 bases and J 7 bases; bases outside gene matches: 5. CDR3 length: 14 residues.

The chain recombines TRBV7-8 with TRBJ2-5; TRBD2 aligns across 8 bases. With V trimmed by 3 bases and J by 0 bases, 3 bases remained unmatched. Germline CDR1 reads SGHVS; CDR2 reads FQNEAQ. The CDR3 loop spans 15 amino acids. The DNA of the CDR3 is TGTGCCAGCAGCTTTAATAGCGGGAACCAAGAGACCCAGTACTTC. This translates into CASSFNSGNQETQYF.

A single count supports this clone. The chain couples TRBV28 to TRBJ2-7, with 9 bases matching TRBD2. This CDR3 region has 14 residues. Germline lookup yields CDR1 MDHEN and CDR2 SYDVKM. V trimming: 5 bases; J trimming: 2 bases; junction bases outside the gene matches: 4. CDR3 sequence (DNA): TGTGCCAGCAGTCGTAGCGGGAGCCCCTACGAGCAGTACTTC. As protein: CASSRSGSPYEQYF.

This clone was counted only a few times. The V call is TRBV5-4, the J call TRBJ1-1; TRBD1 matches at 9 bases. V dropped 3 bases and J dropped 4; count of bases not matched to a gene: 1. This CDR3 is 13 amino acids long. From germline, CDR1 is SGHNT and CDR2 YYREEE (reference sequence). The CDR3 protein is CASSSTGGTEAFF. In DNA, the CDR3 is TGTGCCAGCAGCTCGACAGGGGGCACTGAAGCTTTCTTT.

The chain carries TRBV7-3 and TRBJ2-1, with 11 nucleotides matching TRBD2. This CDR3 comprises 19 residues. V shed 8 bases and J 3 bases; nucleotides not matched to a gene: 18. Germline CDR1 reads SGHTA; CDR2 reads FQGTGA. DNA for the CDR3: TGTGCCAGCTTCGAGGGGGAGTCCGTAGCGGGAGGGTTCTACAATGAGCAGTTCTTC. It codes for CASFEGESVAGGFYNEQFF.

V usage is TRBV19 and J usage is TRBJ1-1; 7 bases line up with TRBD1. The CDR3 length is 15 residues. With V trimmed by 6 bases and J by 5 bases, 12 bases remained unmatched. Germline CDR1 LNHDA, CDR2 SQIVND (reference sequence). The CDR3 bases are TGTGCCAGTAGGACCTCCCAGGGACAGCGGACTGAAGCTTTCTTT. Translation gives CASRTSQGQRTEAFF.

This rearrangement joins TRBV30 to TRBJ2-2; 9 bases line up with TRBD2. The germline V gene encodes CDR1 GTSNPN and CDR2 SVGIG (reference sequence). The CDR3 runs to 16 residues. V lost 4 bases, J lost 3 bases, and 9 bases stayed unmatched. This CDR3 is CAWKASGVIDTGELFF. CDR3 coding DNA: TGTGCCTGGAAGGCTAGCGGGGTGATAGACACCGGGGAGCTGTTTTTT.

This sequence joins TRBV27 and TRBJ2-5; 14 nucleotides line up with TRBD2. Germline V gene data show CDR1 as MNHEY and CDR2 as SMNVEV (reference sequence). There are 17 residues in the CDR3. Trimming took 1 base from V and 5 from J; bases not matched to a gene: 6. The CDR3 sequence is CASSLFGTSGRWETQYF. DNA of the CDR3: TGTGCCAGCAGTTTATTCGGGACTAGCGGGAGATGGGAGACCCAGTACTTC.

The chain couples TRBV7-2 to TRBJ2-3, with D maybe TRBD1 (6 bases). V shed 4 bases and J shed 0 bases, with 23 bases lying between them. Germline CDR1 is SGHTA and CDR2 is FQGNSA. The CDR3 contains 19 residues. The CDR3 is CASSSQGHTLTPSTDTQYF. CDR3 sequence (DNA): TGTGCCAGCAGCTCCCAGGGACACACCTTAACCCCTAGCACAGATACGCAGTATTTT.

In its sample, this clone was seen once. The rearrangement joins TRBV28 to TRBJ2-5, with D maybe TRBD1 (5 bases). The last part of the DNA fits TRBJ2-7 better; the J call may be wrong. Germline CDR1 and CDR2: MDHEN and SYDVKM. This CDR3 comprises 13 residues. DNA of the CDR3: TGTGCCAGCAGTCCACAGGTCGCCTACGAGCAGTACTTC. This sequence encodes CASSPQVAYEQYF.

V and J are TRBV27 and TRBJ1-1; 7 bases fit TRBD1. V trimming: 2 bases; J trimming: 8 bases; junction bases outside the gene matches: 5. CDR3 length: 13 residues. Germline V gene data show CDR1 as MNHEY and CDR2 as SMNVEV (reference sequence). The CDR3 sequence is CASSLTDRLEAFF. The CDR3 DNA is TGTGCCAGCAGTTTAACGGACAGGCTGGAAGCTTTCTTT.

This sequence joins TRBV4-2 and TRBJ1-5, with D possibly TRBD1 on 6 matching bases. Trimming took 4 bases from V and 2 from J, leaving 21 bases between them. The CDR3 loop spans 18 amino acids. The germline CDR1 and CDR2 sequences are LGHNA and YNFKEQ. The CDR3 here is CASSPMKETGMGNQPQHF. The CDR3 coding sequence is TGTGCCAGCAGCCCCATGAAAGAGACAGGTATGGGCAATCAGCCCCAGCATTTT.

This chain joins TRBV7-7 and TRBJ2-7; 7 bases line up with TRBD1. This CDR3 has 15 amino acids. The germline V gene has CDR1 SSHAT and CDR2 FNYEAQ (reference sequence). J was trimmed by 3 bases and V by 1 base; bases with no gene match: 6. Here the CDR3 reads CASSLEVTGIYEQYF. The CDR3 nucleotides are TGTGCCAGCAGCTTAGAAGTGACAGGGATCTACGAGCAGTACTTC.

In DNA form, the CDR3 reads TGTGCCAGCAGCCCCAGGTGGACCTACAATGAGCAGTTCTTC. Translation: CASSPRWTYNEQFF. The chain is built from TRBV7-2 and TRBJ2-1; D remains ambiguous. Germline CDR1 is SGHTA and CDR2 is FQGNSA. The CDR3 totals 14 residues. Trimming cost V 5 bases and J 2 bases, with 10 bases left between them. Combining the CDR3 with reference TRBV7-2 and TRBJ2-1 gives the whole variable domain GAGVSQSPSNKVTEKGKDVELRCDPISGHTALYWYRQSLGQGLEFLIYFQGNSAPDKSGLPSDRFSAERTGGSVSTLTIQRTQQEDSAVYLCASSPRWTYNEQFFGPGTRLTVL.

This clone has just a few counts. The gene calls are TRBV4-1 and TRBJ2-7; 9 bases agree with TRBD1. Trimming took 4 bases from V and 2 from J; bases not matched to a gene: 3. The CDR3 length is 14 residues. Germline V gene data show CDR1 as MGHRA and CDR2 as YSYEKL. Here the CDR3 reads CASSPTGGTYEQYF. CDR3 sequence (DNA): TGCGCCAGCAGCCCGACAGGGGGAACCTACGAGCAGTACTTC.

This clone appeared once. This chain joins TRBV5-4 and TRBJ2-5; 10 bases align to TRBD2. CDR1 and CDR2 (germline): SGHNT, YYREEE (reference sequence). The CDR3 has 14 amino acids. Germline trimming cut 3 bases from V and 3 bases from J; bases unmatched to any gene: 2. DNA of the CDR3: TGTGCCAGCAGCTATAGCGGGAGGAAAGAGACCCAGTACTTC. Translation gives CASSYSGRKETQYF.

V gene TRBV6-5 combines with J gene TRBJ2-7, with no clear D. The CDR3 consists of 13 residues. Trimming cost V 4 bases and J 2 bases, with 9 bases left between them. The germline V gene encodes CDR1 MNHEY and CDR2 SVGAGI. The CDR3 DNA is TGTGCCAGCAGTTTAGCCCTAACCTACGAGCAGTACTTC. Translation gives CASSLALTYEQYF.

This chain's CDR3 is CASSGGGGNQPQHF. The DNA for the CDR3 is TGTGCCAGCAGTGGCGGGGGCGGCAATCAGCCCCAGCATTTT. This chain joins TRBV27 and TRBJ1-5, with D maybe TRBD1 (6 bases). The CDR3 length is 14 residues. V lost 5 bases, J lost 2 bases, and 10 bases lay in between. Germline CDR1 and CDR2: MNHEY and SMNVEV (reference sequence).

J is TRBJ1-4 and V is TRBV5-6; 10 bases align to TRBD1. V lost 3 bases to trimming and J lost 8 bases; unmatched junction nucleotides: 7. CDR3 length equals 15 residues. Per the germline V gene, CDR1 is SGHDT and CDR2 is YYEEEE. The CDR3 DNA follows: TGTGCCAGCAGCTCCCCGGGACAGGGGTCCGAAAAACTGTTTTTT. It yields the protein CASSSPGQGSEKLFF.

The chain employs TRBV5-1 and TRBJ2-7; 13 bases align to TRBD2. V gave up 0 bases and J gave up 3 bases; unmatched junction bases: 3. Germline CDR1 and CDR2: SGHRS and YFSETQ. CDR3 length: 16 residues. In DNA, the CDR3 is TGCGCCAGCAGCTTGGGTACTAGCGGGAGGGTCTACGAGCAGTACTTC. This encodes CASSLGTSGRVYEQYF.

The chain joins TRBV7-2 to TRBJ2-7; TRBD1 matches at 7 bases. Germline CDR1 SGHTA, CDR2 FQGNSA. The CDR3 is made up of 13 amino acids. J was trimmed by 3 bases and V by 5 bases; bases with no gene match: 4. The CDR3 reads CASSPTGNYEQYF. The CDR3 nucleotides read TGTGCCAGCAGCCCGACAGGGAACTACGAGCAGTACTTC.

This chain connects TRBV7-2 to TRBJ2-5; TRBD2 matches 15 bases. Germline lookup yields CDR1 SGHTA and CDR2 FQGNSA. Unmatched junction bases numbered 9, after V lost 5 bases and J lost 5 bases. The CDR3 covers 17 residues. The CDR3 DNA is TGTGCCAGCAGCACGCGGACTAGCGGGAGGGCCAAGGAGACCCAGTACTTC. It codes for CASSTRTSGRAKETQYF.

This rearrangement joins TRBV19 to TRBJ1-5; TRBD1 is a possible D gene (6 bases). The CDR3 extends over 15 amino acids. Trimming removed 5 bases at V and 2 bases at J, with 13 bases between. Germline V gene lookup returns CDR1 LNHDA and CDR2 SQIVND (reference sequence). The CDR3 region is CASSPTGKGNQPQHF. The CDR3 DNA reads as TGTGCCAGTAGTCCAACAGGGAAGGGCAATCAGCCCCAGCATTTT.

This chain connects TRBV20-1 to TRBJ2-7; the D is unclear. From germline, CDR1 is DFQATT and CDR2 SNEGSKA (reference sequence). V was shortened by 1 base and J by 3 bases, with 4 bases between the two germline ends. This CDR3 region has 11 residues. The CDR3 nucleotides are TGCAGTGCTAGAGCGGTCTACGAGCAGTACTTC. The encoded protein is CSARAVYEQYF.

The chain carries TRBV5-1 and TRBJ1-5, with D uncertain. Trimming took off 1 base at V and 0 bases at J, with 8 bases between the two ends. This CDR3 comprises 15 residues. Per germline, CDR1 SGHRS and CDR2 YFSETQ. CDR3 residues: CASSLTVYSNQPQHF. The DNA of the CDR3 is TGCGCCAGCAGCTTGACAGTTTATAGCAATCAGCCCCAGCATTTT.